This T cell receptor beta chain emerged from a study of blood T cell repertoires in COVID-19. In the original workflow: How many nucleated cells were present was estimated from reference gene primer amplification. The table came from immunoSEQ multiplex PCR; TCRdb's copy has only in-frame clones and leaves some out. V, J and clone size were drawn from that table, and D and trimming were deduced from the DNA. The table shows some 290,000 clones, with around 86% occurring only once. The length of the CDR3 is 15 residues. Per the germline V gene, CDR1 is SGHAT and CDR2 is FQNNGV. V shed 4 bases and J shed 2 bases, with 12 bases lying between them.

The material sequenced was peripheral blood. This TCR derives from an older woman with active or convalescent COVID-19. The V and J genes are TRBV11-2 and TRBJ1-3; possible D gene TRBD1, 6 bases. Here the CDR3 reads CASSSSAGAGNTIYF. The CDR3 DNA reads TGTGCCAGCAGCTCCAGCGCAGGGGCTGGAAACACCATATATTTT.